This T cell receptor (beta chain) was captured in a study of cytomegalovirus exposure and HLA in healthy donors listed by TCRdb under 2017. Turning to the overall study: In an earlier analysis of roughly 590 of the donors, 250 to 350 Gb of sequence data and 95 million to 130 million unique TCR beta sequences from 150 million to 200 million T cells were reported. The later analysis used no new phenotypic data to find candidate immune exposures, relying instead on TCR beta sequences and their occurrence across donors. An early release that covered about 600 HLA-typed donors contained approximately 300 gigabases of sequencing data and around 80 million unique TCR sequences. Because of strong linkage in the cohort, roughly 5 DR-DQ haplotypes were treated as single units for association and clustering. The study was designed to test whether signatures of past pathogen exposure could be identified by cataloging public T cell receptors. Typing coverage varied by locus: roughly 620-630 donors for A, B, C, DRB1 and DQB1; approximately 500 for DQA1; around 570 for DPA1; roughly 450 for DPB1. Among the approximately 400 genotyped donors, around 79% belonged to the genetic ancestry cluster associated with self-reported Caucasian donors. HLA typing included class I and class II loci at four-digit resolution. All discovery cohort repertoires had been generated using a single sequencing platform. In an earlier analysis of a few hundred of the donors, high-throughput TCR beta sequencing was used to judge whether each TCR beta V gene segment behaved as functional or pseudogenic. In addition to the first cohort of 650 to 800 subjects, a separate validation cohort of 120 different subjects was used. Alongside the repertoire data, information on donor age, sex, ethnicity and CMV serostatus was compiled. Using immunosequencing, the study profiled T cell repertoires from approximately 700 subjects and related those repertoires to cytomegalovirus serostatus. Among almost 400 genotyped donors of the cohort, an average of approximately 250,000 unique TCR beta nucleotide sequences were sequenced per donor, 15% to 20% of them non-productive. To predict cytomegalovirus infection status, the study combined high-throughput TCR immunosequencing, statistical association of individual TCRs with disease status, and machine learning. In a later analysis, previously published TCR beta repertoires from some 640 donors were re-analyzed and high-resolution HLA genotyping was added so that TCR occurrence patterns could be studied. A later genetic analysis took genome-wide SNP genotypes for 398 of the 666 donors and used that subset as a discovery cohort.

The method was the immunoSEQ multiplex PCR assay. For the multiplex PCR, a mixture combining 60 forward primers for TCR Vbeta segments and 13 reverse primers for TCR Jbeta segments was used. Amplification of the CDR3 region of rearranged TCR beta genes was performed with a multiplex PCR assay on genomic DNA. Amplified TCR beta libraries were sequenced as 87-base-pair reads on the Illumina HiSeq System. As for the authors' bioinformatics: A later analysis counted tens of millions of unique TCR beta chains across the 600 to 850 repertoires, and 10 million to 11 million of these chains were shared by at least two donors. Raw reads were error-corrected and collapsed into unique sequences by a nearest-neighbor algorithm in which closely related sequences were merged to remove PCR and sequencing errors. To assign V, D and J gene segments, CDR3 sequences were aligned to IMGT reference sequences. Each retained sequence needed at least a six-nucleotide match to both a V gene segment and a J gene segment. A rearrangement was called productive if the CDR3 had no stop codons and remained in frame with V and J, and every other rearrangement was called non-productive. CDR3 was defined according to IMGT convention as the region running from the second conserved V-encoded cysteine to the conserved J-encoded phenylalanine. In an earlier analysis of more than 550 of the donors, sequences lacking an unambiguous match to a single V gene segment were excluded. An earlier analysis of 587 of the donors called V segments functional above 56.7% productive rearrangements and segregating when the between-donor standard deviation exceeded 5%. A statistical classification framework was built for diagnosing cytomegalovirus status from the catalog of TCR beta chain sequences. In a later analysis, TCR nucleotide sequences were compared against IMGT/GENE-DB human TR gene sequences so that V and J genes could be assigned. In a later analysis, CDR3 sequences and most-parsimonious VDJ recombination scenarios were assigned using the TCRdist pipeline. A later analysis defined each TCR beta chain by its CDR3 amino acid sequence plus V-gene family, and excluded reads lacking a unique V-gene family. A later analysis removed over 500 highly shared, low-generation-probability nucleotide sequences to deal with suspected cross-contamination and a sequencing artifact. For each public chain, a later analysis derived a clonal expansion index from normalized ranks of inferred template counts within each repertoire. Generation probabilities in a later analysis came from a VDJ recombination model fitted to out-of-frame rearrangements, and those results were checked against IGoR. A later analysis scored TCR-TCR, TCR-HLA and TCR-CMV co-occurrence with hypergeometric tests, applying a repertoire-size bias correction to TCR pairs. To estimate false discovery rates, a later analysis permuted the HLA or CMV assignments 20 times. In a later analysis, co-occurring TCRs were grouped using DBSCAN, with TCRdist sequence similarity added in when clustering inside HLA-allele-positive subsets. For co-occurrence clustering, repertoires with fewer than 30,000 or more than 120,000 public chains were excluded, along with five repertoires with anomalous nucleotide sharing. Held by TCRdb, this immuneACCESS table contains in-frame sequences only and omits some clones. Under half of the omission traces to an unresolved V gene where checked; the cause of the rest is unknown. The DNA gave D and trimming, while V, J and clone size come from that table. The sample table lists more than 90,000 clones, just under 70% of them with a count of one. 2.5% to 3% of the sample lies in the top ten.

In total, 666 healthy bone marrow donors made up the cohort. At the time of sampling, all cohort members were nominally healthy, though unrecorded immune exposures were likely present. The donor was CMV seronegative and belonged to the group of 352 seronegative cohort members. Each donor provided a peripheral blood sample, and peripheral blood mononuclear cells were used for TCR beta sequencing. The Qiagen DNeasy Blood Extraction Kit was used to extract genomic DNA from the blood cell samples. V has 3 bases trimmed and J has 6 bases trimmed; junction bases matching no gene number 1. The CDR3, cysteine through phenylalanine, is 14 amino acids long. Left in the record is the CDR3 DNA by itself, 42 bases read in frame from the first base. Based on the germline V gene, the CDR1 and CDR2 sequences are SGHTA and FQGNSA. This clone was seen only a few times. The specificity of this receptor is unknown. Qualities for individual bases were not recorded, and no much larger clone is one base off.

The investigation overall reported the following: It was suggested by the authors that the approach could potentially be generalized to other disease states and immunological phenotypes. While some public TCRs were present in many individuals, most TCR sequences turned up only very rarely across donors. The sequencing pipeline was judged likely to have produced a cluster of highly shared sequence variants as a technical artifact. A later analysis found that TCR association rates varied across HLA loci, with DRB1 alleles showing the most associated TCRs and HLA-C alleles the fewest. A few of the identified cytomegalovirus-associated TCR beta chains were confirmed in vitro to be specific for cytomegalovirus antigens. Linkage disequilibrium might explain the correlated functional status among segregating V segments, but an unknown experimental factor could not be ruled out. When HLA alleles, especially DR and DQ, strongly co-occurred, TCR associations were difficult to assign to individual alleles. For the cohort, immune exposure information was limited to CMV serostatus. V-gene and J-gene trimming of TCR beta chains was associated with a missense DCLRE1C variant in a later genetic analysis, and the association was replicated in an independent cohort. Over 15 rarely observed V segments, including chromosome 9 orphons, were excluded from the earlier analysis of just under 600 of the donors because counts were too low. The cohort was sequenced for TCR beta chains only, and without alpha or paired-chain data the features that could be detected were limited. Because HLA typing was unavailable for some donors at each locus, only the typed subset was used in association tests. A further reported finding was that TCR beta sequences accurately predicted the HLA-A and HLA-B alleles for most subjects in the first cohort. The presence/absence analyses assumed that sequencing depth was roughly uniform across donors, and that assumption may not be true. In both the original and validation cohorts, the classifier was reported to diagnose cytomegalovirus status with high specificity and sensitivity. In an earlier analysis of approximately 590 of the donors, most TCR beta V segments were observed in productive rearrangements about 90% or about 30% of the time, broadly matching IMGT annotations. Compared with the 666-donor mean, donors in an Asian-associated ancestry cluster had fewer N-insertions in productive TCRs, according to a later genetic analysis. A later analysis associated about 17,000 TCR beta sequences with specific HLA alleles at a false discovery rate of 0.05. In a later analysis, several top co-occurrence clusters were reported to appear linked to parvovirus B19, influenza, CMV and Epstein-Barr virus. A later analysis found that HLA-associated TCR beta chains were more clonally expanded and had lower generation probabilities than equally common non-associated chains. A later analysis found that most CMV-associated TCR beta chains appeared HLA-restricted, with HLA associations seemingly driven largely by CMV exposure. Some IMGT-functional V segments, including TRBV6-2 and TRBV6-3, could not be told apart with the 87-base-pair reads, so those segments were excluded. The study gave a list of under 200 TCR beta chains associated with cytomegalovirus.

This chain joins TRBV7-2 to TRBJ2-4, and TRBD2 matches 11 of the central bases. The TCR originated in a man over 45 in good health and CMV-seronegative. The sequenced sample was PBMCs. The DNA reads TGTGCCAGCAGCTTGCTAGCGGGAGGAAACATTCAGTACTTC. It encodes CASSLLAGGNIQYF.